The rows below give T cell receptor beta chains drawn from one sample of a study of blood T cell repertoires in COVID-19. Here immunoSEQ multiplex PCR was the method, and the copy in TCRdb shows in-frame clones only, minus some. Of some 200,000 clones listed, about 88% were seen once; the top ten hold roughly 5.5%. What was sequenced was peripheral blood. The origin of the receptors is a man in his forties or fifties with active or convalescent COVID-19. The CDR3 runs from the conserved cysteine through the conserved F or W. The D gene is left open where the match is weak. Clone size is stated in some rows and not others, as once, few, many or a class when expanded.

j_gene: TRBJ1-6; d_gene: TRBD1; abundance: NA; v_gene: TRBV13; CDR3nt: TGTGCCAGCAGCTTACGGTGGGGACAGGGTAATTCACCCCTCCACTTT; CDR3aa: CASSLRWGQGNSPLHF
j_gene: TRBJ2-2; d_gene: NA; abundance: once; v_gene: TRBV5-4; CDR3nt: TGTGCCAGCAGCTTGGTACAGGGTAGCACCGGGGAGCTGTTTTTT; CDR3aa: CASSLVQGSTGELFF
j_gene: TRBJ1-6; d_gene: NA; abundance: NA; v_gene: TRBV5-1; CDR3nt: TGCGCCAGCAGCTTGGTCGGCAGGGAGGGTTCACCCCTCCACTTT; CDR3aa: CASSLVGREGSPLHF
j_gene: TRBJ1-1; d_gene: TRBD1; abundance: few; v_gene: TRBV5-1; CDR3nt: TGCGCCAGCAGCCAAGTTGTTACAGGGGGCACTGAAGCTTTCTTT; CDR3aa: CASSQVVTGGTEAFF
j_gene: TRBJ1-2; d_gene: NA; abundance: NA; v_gene: TRBV4-2; CDR3nt: TGTGCCAGCAGCCAAGATCCAGGTGGTGGCTACACCTTC; CDR3aa: CASSQDPGGGYTF
j_gene: TRBJ1-6; d_gene: TRBD1; abundance: NA; v_gene: TRBV10-3; CDR3nt: TGTGCCATCAGTGAGGGCGGGACAGGGACTTATAATTCACCCCTCCACTTT; CDR3aa: CAISEGGTGTYNSPLHF
j_gene: TRBJ2-3; d_gene: NA; abundance: NA; v_gene: TRBV5-1; CDR3nt: TGCGCCAGCAGTCGCGGACAGTACCCAGATACGCAGTATTTT; CDR3aa: CASSRGQYPDTQYF
j_gene: TRBJ2-1; d_gene: TRBD1; abundance: NA; v_gene: TRBV5-6; CDR3nt: TGTGCCAGCAGTGAACAGGGGGCGTCCTACAATGAGCAGTTCTTC; CDR3aa: CASSEQGASYNEQFF
j_gene: TRBJ1-2; d_gene: TRBD1; abundance: NA; v_gene: TRBV9; CDR3nt: TGTGCCAGCAGCGCGAGTACAGGGGGCTGGGCTGGTGGCTACACCTTC; CDR3aa: CASSASTGGWAGGYTF
j_gene: TRBJ2-2; d_gene: TRBD1; abundance: NA; v_gene: TRBV11-2; CDR3nt: TGTGCCAGCTGCCTTGGGACAGGGGGTGTCGGGGAGCTGTTTTTT; CDR3aa: CASCLGTGGVGELFF